The rows below give T cell receptor beta chains drawn from one sample of a study of T cell responses to AZD1222 COVID-19 vaccine. Libraries were prepared by immunoSEQ multiplex PCR; TCRdb keeps only in-frame clonotypes and omits some of them. Among 70,000 to 95,000 clones listed, more than 80% were seen once. The sequences come from peripheral blood, collected 28 days after the second AZD1222 dose. The receptors here all came from an adult who received the AZD1222 COVID-19 vaccine. CDR3s include the opening cysteine and the closing phenylalanine or tryptophan. The D gene is left open where the match is weak. Size tells how often a clone was seen (once, few, many) or the class of an expanded clone, and some rows leave it out.

V gene	D gene	clone size	J gene	CDR3 DNA	CDR3 protein
TRBV30	NA	NA	TRBJ1-2	TGTGCCTGGGACCCTACGGGACGGGAAAACTATGGCTACACCTTC	CAWDPTGRENYGYTF
TRBV20-1	TRBD2	NA	TRBJ2-2	TGCAGTGCTAGTTATCCTAGCGGGAGAGACGGGGAGCTGTTTTTT	CSASYPSGRDGELFF
TRBV6-5	TRBD1	NA	TRBJ2-7	TGTGCCAGCAGTTACGGGACAGGGGTATACGAGCAGTACTTC	CASSYGTGVYEQYF
TRBV27	TRBD1	NA	TRBJ1-2	TGTGCCAGCAGTTCTACGACAGGGAGAGGGTATGGCTACACCTTC	CASSSTTGRGYGYTF
TRBV12-5	NA	NA	TRBJ2-3	TGTGCTAGTGGTTTGGTAAGAGATACGCAGTATTTT	CASGLVRDTQYF
TRBV2	NA	NA	TRBJ1-5	TGTGCCAGCAGTGAGAGTCAGGGGAGCAATCAGCCCCAGCATTTT	CASSESQGSNQPQHF
TRBV10-3	NA	NA	TRBJ2-6	TGTGCCATCAGTGAGTTAGGAGGGGGCACTGGGGCCAACGTCCTGACTTTC	CAISELGGGTGANVLTF
TRBV13	NA	NA	TRBJ1-1	TGTGCCAGCAGCTCCCTCGGGGCGAACACTGAAGCTTTCTTT	CASSSLGANTEAFF
TRBV27	NA	few	TRBJ2-7	TGTGCCAGCAGTCCTACAGGGTACTACGAGCAGTACTTC	CASSPTGYYEQYF
TRBV7-2	NA	NA	TRBJ1-5	TGTGCCAGCAGCTTATCGGGGCGGATCAGTCAGCCCCAGCATTTT	CASSLSGRISQPQHF
TRBV6-6	NA	NA	TRBJ1-5	TGTGCCAGCAGTTACTCCGGTGGCAATCAGCCCCAGCATTTT	CASSYSGGNQPQHF
TRBV7-2	TRBD1	few	TRBJ1-3	TGTGCCAGCAGCTCCGTAGCGACAGGGATGAAGGGAAACACCATATATTTT	CASSSVATGMKGNTIYF
TRBV7-9	TRBD1	NA	TRBJ2-2	TGTGCCAGCAGAGAGGGACAGGGCCCCGGGGGCGGGGAGCTGTTTTTT	CASREGQGPGGGELFF
TRBV7-6	NA	NA	TRBJ2-1	TGTGCCAGCAGCTTAACAGCGGTTATTAGCTCCTACAATGAGCAGTTCTTC	CASSLTAVISSYNEQFF
TRBV27	NA	NA	TRBJ1-5	TGTGCCAGCAGTTCCGGGACACCTAATCAGCCCCAGCATTTT	CASSSGTPNQPQHF
TRBV7-9	TRBD1	once	TRBJ1-5	TGTGCCAGCAGCTTAATATCGACAGGGCAGCGCAATCAGCCCCAGCATTTT	CASSLISTGQRNQPQHF
TRBV9	NA	many	TRBJ1-2	TGTGCCAGCACCTTGGGGTCTGACTATGGCTACACCTTC	CASTLGSDYGYTF
TRBV14	NA	NA	TRBJ1-5	TGTGCCAGCAGCCAAGGGCTGGGTCAGCCCCAGCATTTT	CASSQGLGQPQHF
TRBV30	TRBD2	NA	TRBJ2-1	TGTGCCTGGAGCCGGACTAGCGGGAGTTGGGTTGAGCAGTTCTTC	CAWSRTSGSWVEQFF
TRBV19	NA	NA	TRBJ2-7	TGTGCCAGTAGTATAGCTCAAGGCGAGCAGTACTTC	CASSIAQGEQYF
TRBV24-1	TRBD1	once	TRBJ2-1	TGTGCCACCAGTGACTCGGGACAGGGTTACAATGAGCAGTTCTTC	CATSDSGQGYNEQFF
TRBV4-1	NA	NA	TRBJ1-4	TGCGCCAGCAGCCCCAACGGGGGGTTAAATAATGAAAAACTGTTTTTT	CASSPNGGLNNEKLFF
TRBV2	NA	once	TRBJ2-1	TGTGCCAGCAGTCCAATCGGACAGAACTACAATGAGCAGTTCTTC	CASSPIGQNYNEQFF
TRBV29-1	TRBD1	NA	TRBJ2-3	TGCAGCGTTCAACCCCAGCAGGGGGCCCCCACAGATACGCAGTATTTT	CSVQPQQGAPTDTQYF
TRBV19	NA	few	TRBJ1-2	TGTGCCAGTAGTATATCAGGAAACTATGGCTACACCTTC	CASSISGNYGYTF
TRBV10-3	NA	few	TRBJ1-5	TGTGCCATCAGTGAGTATTCAGGGGTAGCGGTAGGACAGCCCCAGCATTTT	CAISEYSGVAVGQPQHF
TRBV10-2	NA	NA	TRBJ1-1	TGCGCCAGCAGAAAGACAGTGGCGAACACTGAAGCTTTCTTT	CASRKTVANTEAFF
TRBV2	NA	few	TRBJ2-7	TGTGCCAGCAGTGAAAGGAGGGCTCGGGAGCAGTACTTC	CASSERRAREQYF
TRBV16	NA	NA	TRBJ2-2	TGTGCCAGCAGCCAAGATAGGGCGCACGGGGAGCTGTTTTTT	CASSQDRAHGELFF
TRBV2	NA	few	TRBJ2-5	TGTGCCAGCAGCAGGGGACTCCACTATGGGGAGACCCAGTACTTC	CASSRGLHYGETQYF
TRBV6-6	TRBD1	NA	TRBJ1-2	TGTGCCAGCAGTTACTACAGGGGCGGTGGCTACACCTTC	CASSYYRGGGYTF
TRBV3-1/TRBV3-2	TRBD2	NA	TRBJ2-2	TGTGCCAGCAGCCAAGGGATGACTAGCTATTCCGGGGAGCTGTTTTTT	CASSQGMTSYSGELFF
TRBV7-2	NA	NA	TRBJ1-5	TGTGCCAGCAGCTTTTCAGGAGGGAATCAGCCCCAGCATTTT	CASSFSGGNQPQHF
TRBV24-1	NA	NA	TRBJ1-2	TGTGCCACCAGTGGAAGGGATGGCTACACCTTC	CATSGRDGYTF
TRBV3-1/TRBV3-2	NA	NA	TRBJ1-2	TGTGCCAGCAGCCAAGAGCCAGGTCTTATAGATGGCTACACCTTC	CASSQEPGLIDGYTF
TRBV6-4	NA	NA	TRBJ2-1	TGTGCCAGCAGGGAAGACGCAACCTCCTACAATGAGCAGTTCTTC	CASREDATSYNEQFF
TRBV6-5	TRBD1	NA	TRBJ1-1	TGTGCCAGCAGCCTAAACAGGGGTATTGAAGCTTTCTTT	CASSLNRGIEAFF